This T cell receptor (beta chain) came from a study of blood T cell repertoires in COVID-19. This clone was found a few times. The table came from immunoSEQ multiplex PCR; TCRdb's copy has only in-frame clones and leaves some out. Here the sample spans 150,000 to 250,000 clones, 75% to 85% being singletons. The source is a man in his forties who had recovered from COVID-19. The sequencing input was PBMCs or T cells enriched from blood (not recorded which).

The CDR3 region has the DNA TGCGCCAGCAGCACGACCCGGGACAGGGCGTTCCATCAGCCCCAGCATTTT. It specifies CASSTTRDRAFHQPQHF. The chain employs TRBV5-1 and TRBJ1-5; TRBD1 matches 9 bases. This CDR3 is built from 17 residues. Germline lookup yields CDR1 SGHRS and CDR2 YFSETQ. J lost 5 bases, V lost 4 bases, and 13 bases had no gene match.